These 19 T cell receptor beta chains were sequenced from one sample in a study of shared clonotypes between healthy human individuals. TCRdb keeps only in-frame clones here, not all; method: immunoSEQ multiplex PCR. The profile shows 400,000 or so clones, just over 95% of them singletons. The sequencing input was memory CD8+ T cells sorted from blood. Subset specified: CD45RO+ cells pooled with CCR7-negative TemRA cells. These receptors originate from a man under 40 in good health.

This sequence joins TRBV12-1 and TRBJ2-1; the table's TRBD1 call for D was not verified on the DNA. TRBV12-1 is designated a pseudogene. There are 16 residues in the CDR3. The CDR3: CASSLPRDSIDNEQFF. CDR3 coding DNA: TGTGCCAGCAGCTTGCCCCGGGACAGCATCGACAATGAGCAGTTCTTC.

V usage is TRBV19 and J usage is TRBJ2-7; D may be TRBD2 (5 bases). The CDR3 length is 15 residues. Germline CDR1 reads LNHDA; CDR2 reads SQIVND (reference sequence). V lost 1 base and J lost 2, with 12 bases in between. CDR3 loop: CASSIGAGPTYEQYF. The CDR3 DNA reads TGTGCCAGTAGTATAGGGGCGGGTCCTACCTACGAGCAGTACTTC.

The J gene is TRBJ2-2, the V gene TRBV12-5; D possibly uses TRBD1 or TRBD2 (5 bases each). Per germline, CDR1 LGHNT and CDR2 FRNRAP. This CDR3 comprises 14 residues. V lost 5 bases to trimming and J lost 6 bases, with 13 bases between them. The CDR3 DNA follows: TGTGCTAGTGGTCTCACAGGAGGTCCCGGGGAGCTGTTTTTT. Translated, it gives CASGLTGGPGELFF.

This chain links TRBV5-1 with TRBJ2-7, with 9 positions matching TRBD1. The CDR3 contains 15 residues. J lost 6 bases, V lost 1 base, and 8 bases had no gene match. CDR1 is SGHRS, CDR2 YFSETQ, per germline. This CDR3 reads CASSLTGTGKREQYF. The CDR3 DNA is TGCGCCAGCAGCTTGACGGGGACAGGGAAACGCGAGCAGTACTTC.

The chain has TRBV5-1 and TRBJ2-5; a weak D match, TRBD1 (5 bases). The germline V and J ends were trimmed by 5 bases and 4 bases, with 15 bases remaining between them. The CDR3 has 14 amino acids. CDR1 and CDR2 (germline): SGHRS, YFSETQ. CDR3: CASSPEQGRETQYF. In DNA, the CDR3 is TGCGCCAGCAGTCCGGAGCAGGGTCGAGAGACCCAGTACTTC.

The V and J genes are TRBV2 and TRBJ2-7; TRBD2 agrees at 9 bases. The CDR3 length is 14 residues. From germline, CDR1 is SNHLY and CDR2 FYNNEI. The V segment lost 6 bases and the J segment 1 base; nucleotides outside the gene matches: 4. CDR3 sequence (DNA): TGTGCCAGCAGGGCAGCGGGAGGATCCTACGAGCAGTACTTC. Protein: CASRAAGGSYEQYF. Full variable domain (remainder filled in from reference TRBV2 and TRBJ2-7): EPEVTQTPSHQVTQMGQEVILRCVPISNHLYFYWYRQILGQKVEFLVSFYNNEISEKSEIFDDQFSVERPDGSNFTLKIRSTKLEDSAMYFCASRAAGGSYEQYFGPGTRLTVT.

The gene calls are TRBV7-9 and TRBJ2-6; D is undetermined. Germline assignment: CDR1 SEHNR and CDR2 FQNEAQ (reference sequence). The CDR3 is 15 residues long. V was shortened by 1 base and J by 0 bases, with 4 bases between the two germline ends. The CDR3 loop is CASSLGDSGANVLTF. The CDR3, as DNA: TGTGCCAGCAGCTTAGGGGACTCTGGGGCCAACGTCCTGACTTTC. Filled out from reference TRBV7-9 and TRBJ2-6, the complete variable domain reads DTGVSQNPRHKITKRGQNVTFRCDPISEHNRLYWYRQTLGQGPEFLTYFQNEAQLEKSRLLSDRFSAERPKGSFSTLEIQRTEQGDSAMYLCASSLGDSGANVLTFGAGSRLTVL.

J is TRBJ2-3 and V is TRBV10-3, with a weak D call TRBD1 (5 bases). The CDR3 has 14 amino acids. Between the trimmed V and J ends, which lost 4 bases and 0 bases, there was a span of 8 bases. Germline loops: CDR1 ENHRY, CDR2 SYGVKD. This CDR3 is CAISGQGSTDTQYF. In nucleotides, the CDR3 is TGTGCCATCAGTGGGCAGGGAAGCACAGATACGCAGTATTTT.

The chain combines TRBV6-5 with TRBJ1-2; the D is unclear. Germline values: CDR1 MNHEY, CDR2 SVGAGI. V shed 7 bases and J shed 2 bases, with 11 bases lying between them. The CDR3 spans 13 residues. The CDR3 nucleotides read TGTGCCAGCACAGAACGAGGGAACTATGGCTACACCTTC. The encoded protein is CASTERGNYGYTF.

V and J are TRBV5-1 and TRBJ2-5; 7 bases are a match to TRBD1. With V trimmed by 3 bases and J by 7 bases, 12 bases remained unmatched. The CDR3 consists of 15 residues. Looked up from germline, CDR1 is SGHRS and CDR2 is YFSETQ. The CDR3 reads CASSSLSTGLRTQYF. Here the CDR3 DNA reads TGCGCCAGCAGCTCTCTATCGACAGGGCTCCGGACCCAGTACTTC.

This chain uses TRBV7-9 with TRBJ1-1; TRBD1 matches at 7 bases. This CDR3 is built from 16 residues. Germline loops: CDR1 SEHNR, CDR2 FQNEAQ (reference sequence). V gave up 5 bases and J gave up 7 bases; unmatched junction bases: 16. CDR3 residues: CASSPTNTGVESEAFF. As DNA, the CDR3 is TGTGCCAGCAGCCCAACTAATACAGGGGTCGAGAGTGAAGCTTTCTTT.

The chain joins TRBV7-2 to TRBJ1-5; D is undetermined. Germline CDR1 SGHTA, CDR2 FQGNSA. The V gene lost 1 base and the J gene lost 5 bases, with 9 bases spanning the gap. The CDR3 consists of 14 residues. CDR3 nucleotides: TGTGCCAGCAGCTTAGGAGGCGGGGATCAGCCCCAGCATTTT. Encoded protein: CASSLGGGDQPQHF.

This chain joins TRBV5-4 and TRBJ2-7, with 7 bases identical to TRBD2. The CDR3 covers 14 residues. Germline V gives CDR1 SGHNT, CDR2 YYREEE (reference sequence). V lost 4 bases, J lost 4 bases, and 8 bases stayed unmatched. In nucleotides, the CDR3 is TGTGCCAGCAGCCGCGGGACTACCCAATACGAGCAGTACTTC. This sequence encodes CASSRGTTQYEQYF.

This clone was seen a single time. V is TRBV13 and J is TRBJ2-3; no clear D. V lost 4 bases and J lost 8, with 7 bases in between. Germline CDR1 reads PRHDT; CDR2 reads FYEKMQ (reference sequence). The CDR3 is made up of 11 amino acids. CDR3 coding DNA: TGTGCCAGCAGCTCCGCTCTTACGCAGTATTTT. This gives the protein CASSSALTQYF.

A remark on this clone: This CDR3 is also generated by other DNA sequences in the sample. The rearrangement uses TRBV18 and TRBJ2-7; 8 nucleotides line up with TRBD1. Germline CDR1 is KGHSH and CDR2 is LQKENI. This CDR3 region has 13 residues. Unmatched junction bases numbered 3, after V lost 5 bases and J lost 3 bases. In DNA, the CDR3 is TGTGCCAGCTCATCCGGACAGGGCTACGAGCAGTACTTC. This codes for CASSSGQGYEQYF.

The chain recombines TRBV30 with TRBJ2-1; 11 positions match TRBD2. With 3 bases clipped from V and 9 bases from J, the junction kept 1 base outside the gene matches. Germline-derived CDR1 and CDR2 are GTSNPN and SVGIG (reference sequence). The CDR3 sequence is 12 residues long. The CDR3 reads CAWRLAGVEQFF. The CDR3 nucleotides are TGTGCCTGGAGACTAGCGGGAGTTGAGCAGTTCTTC.

The genes are TRBV14 and TRBJ2-1; tentative D call: TRBD2 (6 bases). V was clipped by 1 base and J by 1 base, with 8 bases between them. Germline V lookup: CDR1 SGHDN, CDR2 FVKESK. This CDR3 is 15 amino acids long. The CDR3 nucleotides are TGTGCCAGCAGCCAAGGCGGGACTTCCTACAATGAGCAGTTCTTC. Protein: CASSQGGTSYNEQFF.

The rearrangement uses TRBV5-6 and TRBJ2-6; the D gene is possibly TRBD1 (6 bases). V dropped 1 base and J dropped 3 bases, with 8 bases sitting between them. CDR1 SGHDT and CDR2 YYEEEE come from the germline V gene. This CDR3 has 15 residues. The CDR3 loop reads CASSLRGYGANVLTF. As DNA, the CDR3 is TGTGCCAGCAGCTTGAGGGGGTATGGGGCCAACGTCCTGACTTTC.

The chain has TRBV10-3 and TRBJ2-7; TRBD1 matches at 10 bases. The CDR3 contains 13 residues. Germline CDR1 ENHRY, CDR2 SYGVKD. Trimming took 4 bases from V and 5 from J; bases not matched to a gene: 2. CDR3 in amino acids: CAISGDRGHEQYF. For the CDR3, the DNA is TGTGCCATCAGTGGGGACAGGGGCCACGAGCAGTACTTC.